The 11 T cell receptor beta chains listed next were all sequenced from one sample in a study of T-cell memory formation after mild COVID-19. Each CDR3 protein is one row after TCRdb ran MiXCR on the 5' RACE reads. The sample has roughly 340,000 distinct CDR3 sequences; under 25% are singletons. The sample was PBMCs or a T cell subset sorted from them (not recorded which). Receptors originate from a man between 18 and 35 years old who had mild COVID-19 (a few samples of this study predate the infection). Cell type and time point are not known.

For this clonotype: The junction and the germline gene differ at one end; a read error may be behind it. The V call is TRBV5-1, the J call TRBJ2-5, with D unclear. The germline V gene has CDR1 SGHRS and CDR2 YFSETQ. CDR3 length: 14 amino acids. This CDR3 is CASSLVRAQETKYF. For the CDR3, the DNA is TGCGCCAGCAGCTTGGTACGGGCTCAAGAGACCAAGTACTTC.

This clonotype has more than one count but fewer than ten. The rearrangement joins TRBV7-2 to TRBJ2-7; D gene ambiguous. The CDR3 runs 15 residues. The V end was cut by 0 bases, the J end by 2 bases, with 11 bases between. Germline V gives CDR1 SGHTA, CDR2 FQGNSA. CDR3: CASSLAGLSAYEQYF. DNA for the CDR3: TGTGCCAGCAGCTTAGCAGGGTTGAGCGCCTACGAGCAGTACTTC.

The genes are TRBV29-1 and TRBJ2-2; maybe TRBD2 (5 bases). Germline V gene sequence: CDR1 SQVTM, CDR2 ANQGSEA. CDR3 length: 12 residues. Trimming pared 3 bases from V and 8 bases from J, leaving 10 bases between. CDR3 nucleotide sequence: TGCAGCGTTGAGAGGGTTACGGGGGAGCTGTTTTTT. This translates into CSVERVTGELFF.

This clonotype was counted only a few times. The rearrangement joins TRBV20-1 to TRBJ2-1, with D unclear. CDR1 and CDR2 (germline): DFQATT, SNEGSKA (reference sequence). The germline V and J ends were trimmed by 3 bases and 6 bases, with 12 bases remaining between them. The CDR3 has 13 residues. CDR3 loop: CSARAAISNEQFF. In DNA, the CDR3 is TGCAGTGCTAGGGCTGCCATCAGCAATGAGCAGTTCTTC.

The sample holds a few counts of this clonotype. J is TRBJ1-2 and V is TRBV6-2 or TRBV6-3, with D tentatively TRBD1 (5 bases). CDR3 length: 13 residues. V was cut by 6 bases and J by 4 bases, with 12 bases left in between. The germline CDR1 and CDR2 sequences are MNHEY and SVGEGT. CDR3 loop: CASSIGGVYGYTF. The CDR3 DNA follows: TGTGCCAGCAGCATTGGAGGGGTCTATGGCTACACCTTC.

This sequence joins TRBV7-2 and TRBJ2-7; D may be TRBD1 (6 bases). Germline CDR1 is SGHTA and CDR2 is FQGNSA. The ends were cut back, 3 bases at V and 2 bases at J, with 11 bases in the middle. This CDR3 region has 14 residues. CDR3 amino acids: CASSLNAGAYEQYF. The CDR3 bases are TGTGCCAGCAGCTTGAACGCAGGGGCCTACGAGCAGTACTTC.

This clonotype was seen more than once but under ten times. The chain uses TRBV28 and TRBJ1-1; D unclear. Germline assignment: CDR1 MDHEN and CDR2 SYDVKM. Deletions cut 7 bases from V and 0 bases from J, with 12 bases between. CDR3 length equals 14 residues. In nucleotides, the CDR3 is TGTGCCAGCAACGCTGGGTCTGTGAACACTGAAGCTTTCTTT. Amino acid sequence: CASNAGSVNTEAFF.

This clonotype has a handful of counts. The gene calls are TRBV5-1 and TRBJ1-2; TRBD1 aligns across 7 bases. The CDR3 consists of 14 residues. CDR1 and CDR2 (germline): SGHRS, YFSETQ. The ends lost 0 bases at V and 6 bases at J; junction bases unmatched: 5. CDR3 sequence: CASSLAIGQDGYTF. In DNA form, the CDR3 reads TGCGCCAGCAGCTTGGCCATTGGACAGGATGGCTACACCTTC.

The chain joins TRBV10-3 to TRBJ1-1, with 9 positions matching TRBD1. Germline V CDR1 and CDR2: ENHRY, SYGVKD. CDR3 length: 16 amino acids. V shed 6 bases and J 4 bases; nucleotides not matched to a gene: 12. This CDR3 is CAIRDLDRGVVTEAFF. CDR3 DNA: TGTGCCATCAGGGACTTGGACAGGGGCGTGGTCACTGAAGCTTTCTTT.

The chain is built from TRBV12-3 or TRBV12-4 and TRBJ2-7, with a possible D match to TRBD1 (6 bases). CDR3 length: 15 amino acids. V gave up 6 bases and J gave up 7 bases, with 22 bases separating them. The CDR3 DNA follows: TGTGCCAGCAGCGCTCCGGACCGAACAGGGATTGAGCAGTACTTC. Translated: CASSAPDRTGIEQYF.

This clonotype has only a few counts. The V gene is TRBV6-5, the J gene TRBJ2-2; D perhaps matches TRBD1 (7 bases). Germline V gives CDR1 MNHEY, CDR2 SVGAGI. The length of the CDR3 is 17 residues. Trimming cost V 2 bases and J 4 bases, with 17 bases left between them. CDR3: CASSYASEGARTGELFF. CDR3 DNA sequence: TGTGCCAGCAGTTACGCCTCGGAGGGGGCGCGCACCGGGGAGCTGTTTTTT.